This TCR beta chain was sequenced in a study of blood T cells in healthy people across ages (dated by TCRdb to 2015 to 2017). Context from the whole study: In model experiments, roughly one uniquely barcoded TCR beta cDNA molecule per two T cells was captured by template switching. The study measured age-related changes in TCR beta repertoire diversity using deep sequencing normalized with unique cDNA molecular identifiers. To avoid experimental bias, donors of different ages were spread randomly across the sequencing lanes. Two additional independent replicas of 1 million unique cDNA reads from the same blood draw were analyzed for two donors (one aged 18 to 29 and one aged 80 or older). The donors were divided into four age groups: young (average roughly 17 years), middle-aged (about 39), aged (approximately 62) and long-lived (roughly 82). The investigation overall reported the following: Bulk unsorted PBMC profiling prevented conclusive comparison of naive and antigen-experienced compartments. A strong correlation was found between observed TCR beta diversity and the percentage of naive T cells measured by flow cytometry. Compared with the aged group, the long-lived group had more naive CD4+ T cells, fewer expanded clones and increased TCR diversity, suggesting age selection. Observed TCR beta diversity per million T cells fell roughly linearly with age, and a significant reduction was already apparent by age around 40. Estimates of total diversity based on one million sequenced T cells were considered lower bounds and underestimates. Because donor CMV infection status was unknown, age-related changes in expanded clonotypes were potentially confounded.

About this clonotype itself: It lacks a known antigen. No much larger clone is present one base from it, and per-base qualities are unavailable.

Reading the germline V gene gives CDR1 SGHAT and CDR2 FQNNGV. V trim: 1 base; J trim: 4 bases; unmatched bases: 17. Reading from cysteine to phenylalanine, the CDR3 counts 20 amino acids. Only the CDR3 DNA is retained, 60 bases long and in frame from the first base. Library generation was performed with 5' RACE. Sequencing was performed on an Illumina HiSeq 2500. A second PCR of about 6 to 11 cycles was performed with a sample-barcoded 5' primer and a J-beta primer mix. A template-switch 5' adaptor carrying 12 random nucleotides introduced a unique molecular identifier onto each TCR beta cDNA molecule. Each sample yielded at least 3 million CDR3-containing paired-end reads. All of the RNA was converted into first-strand cDNA using the Mint cDNA synthesis kit, with a TRBC-specific oligonucleotide serving as the primer. Following uracil-DNA glycosylase treatment, all cDNA underwent a first 18-cycle PCR with the universal primers M1SS and BC2_uni_R. As for how the authors treated the data: For normalization, 1 million high-quality reads were randomly selected from each sample, with every read carrying a distinct molecular identifier. Reads sharing molecular identifiers were discarded rather than binned into consensus sequences. MiTCR, with a Q25 quality threshold and the strictest error-elimination algorithm, was used for CDR3 identification, clonotype clustering and error correction. Lower-bound total TCR beta diversity was estimated with a nonparametric unseen species model using Euler transformation. Starting from the raw public reads, TCRdb applied fastp trimming at Q25, assembled clones with MiXCR and retained in-frame beta chains. Each CDR3 protein appears once, grouped with its most common genes and DNA. For this entry, the V and J calls and clone size follow TCRdb and not the study's own pipeline. The sample table lists around 940,000 distinct CDR3 sequences, about 53% of them with a count of one. The leading ten clones occupy 20% to 25% of the sample.

The donors were roughly 38 Caucasian individuals from Russia, aged roughly 6 to 100 years, who were systemically healthy. Each donor gave ten milliliters of peripheral blood, collected into EDTA-treated Vacutainer tubes. Ficoll-Paque density-gradient centrifugation was used to isolate PBMCs, with at least 6.5 million per sample. Trizol reagent was used to extract total RNA from the PBMCs, yielding at least 6 micrograms per sample. For every donor, an aliquot of PBMCs went through flow cytometry to measure the percentages of naive CD45RAhigh/CD27high T cells. The sample was blood. This clonotype was sampled from a woman aged 60-75 years in good health. This receptor chain uses TRBV11-2 and TRBJ2-7; TRBD2 matches 12 bases in the middle. The sequenced DNA: TGTGCCAGCAGCTTAGGCCTCGGAACAGGGATTGGGACTAGCGGGTACGAGCAGTACTTC. Translation gives CASSLGLGTGIGTSGYEQYF.